Below, one TCR beta chain is given with its context. What it recognizes is unknown. Sample treatment: over 15 received Ad26.COV2.S at low or high dose, single or two shots; roughly five received placebo; per-sample allocation not given. It was on day 63 after the first vaccine or placebo injection that samples were taken. Expression of Wuhan-strain SARS-CoV-2 spike came from the Ad26 vector that formed the vaccine. The sample belongs to a study of Ad26.COV2.S vaccination and SARS-CoV-2 variants. Study-level background: COV1001, an Ad26.COV2.S trial, supplied this vaccine-arm donor. Findings and limits, study-wide: Recipients of either vaccine or placebo displayed similar breadth of non-spike TCRs. TCR breadth and depth estimates may have understated total T cell responses.

There are 15 residues in the CDR3. J gave up 0 bases and V 6 bases, and 4 bases lay outside the gene matches. The V gene's germline CDR1 is SNHLY and CDR2 FYNNEI. Using immunoSEQ multiplex PCR, the repertoire was profiled, and TCRdb retains in-frame clones only, with some absent. The sample gives some 290,000 clones, over 80% of which show up once; 2.1% is in the top ten. This TCR derives from a person aged 18-60 years who received the Ad26.COV2.S COVID-19 vaccine or a placebo. The chain links TRBV2 to TRBJ1-1, with 10 bases lining up with TRBD1. The sequenced sample was peripheral blood, obtained in a trial of Ad26.COV2.S vaccine versus placebo. The CDR3 DNA is TGTGCCAGCAGCCGGGACAGGGGAATGAACACTGAAGCTTTCTTT. Protein sequence: CASSRDRGMNTEAFF.